Each of the 6 T cell receptor beta chains below was sequenced from the same sample in a study of cytomegalovirus exposure and HLA in healthy donors. Primers included in the PCR were 60 Vbeta and 13 Jbeta primers. The table came from immunoSEQ multiplex PCR; TCRdb's copy has only in-frame clones and leaves some out. The repertoire holds roughly 100,000 clones, with 75% as singletons. The sample consisted of PBMCs. The receptors were gathered from a man between 35 and 55 years old in good health and CMV-seronegative.

The chain recombines TRBV5-1 with TRBJ2-2, with 9 bases identical to TRBD1. This CDR3 has 18 amino acids. The germline CDR1 and CDR2 sequences are SGHRS and YFSETQ. The junction had 13 bases not matched to a gene; V was cut back by 0 bases and J by 7 bases. The CDR3 DNA follows: TGCGCCAGCAGCTTGGAGCCTCGGGACAGGGCGATCGGCGGGGAGCTGTTTTTT. Its protein is CASSLEPRDRAIGGELFF.

This chain joins TRBV9 and TRBJ1-6; TRBD1 aligns across 8 bases. The V gene's germline CDR1 is SGDLS and CDR2 YYNGEE. The CDR3 is made up of 17 amino acids. V dropped 4 bases and J dropped 5; count of bases not matched to a gene: 11. CDR3 sequence reads: CASSPLEDREDNSPLHF. The CDR3 nucleotides read TGTGCCAGCAGCCCCCTCGAGGACAGGGAGGATAATTCACCCCTCCACTTT.

This clone has only a few counts. V usage is TRBV27 and J usage is TRBJ1-2; TRBD1 aligns across 9 bases. The CDR3 sequence is 15 residues long. Germline V gene data show CDR1 as MNHEY and CDR2 as SMNVEV (reference sequence). After removal of 6 bases from V and 8 bases from J, the junction contained 13 bases not matched to a gene. For the CDR3, the DNA is TGTGCCAGCAGCCCCTACCTACAGGGGGCGGAGGGCTACACCTTC. This sequence encodes CASSPYLQGAEGYTF.

This chain links TRBV6-5 with TRBJ1-1; no clear D. There are 13 residues in the CDR3. The V end lost 2 bases, the J end lost 1 base, and 5 bases lay between the germline ends. Germline V lookup: CDR1 MNHEY, CDR2 SVGAGI. The CDR3 reads CASSYAGNTEAFF. The CDR3 DNA is TGTGCCAGCAGTTACGCAGGGAACACTGAAGCTTTCTTT.

This clone was recorded once. The rearrangement joins TRBV19 to TRBJ2-7, with 7 bases lining up with TRBD1. Germline loops: CDR1 LNHDA, CDR2 SQIVND (reference sequence). This CDR3 comprises 14 residues. J gave up 3 bases and V 6 bases, and 8 bases lay outside the gene matches. For the CDR3, the DNA is TGTGCCAGTAGGCCGAGGACAGGCGGCTACGAGCAGTACTTC. Translation: CASRPRTGGYEQYF.

The chain is built from TRBV6-1 and TRBJ2-1; the D gene is possibly TRBD1 (6 bases). This CDR3 has 12 amino acids. With 6 bases removed from V and 8 bases from J, the gap between germline ends came to 11 bases. Germline assignment: CDR1 MNHNS and CDR2 SASEGT. CDR3 bases: TGTGCCAGCAGGAAGGACAGCTATGAGCAGTTCTTC. It yields the protein CASRKDSYEQFF.